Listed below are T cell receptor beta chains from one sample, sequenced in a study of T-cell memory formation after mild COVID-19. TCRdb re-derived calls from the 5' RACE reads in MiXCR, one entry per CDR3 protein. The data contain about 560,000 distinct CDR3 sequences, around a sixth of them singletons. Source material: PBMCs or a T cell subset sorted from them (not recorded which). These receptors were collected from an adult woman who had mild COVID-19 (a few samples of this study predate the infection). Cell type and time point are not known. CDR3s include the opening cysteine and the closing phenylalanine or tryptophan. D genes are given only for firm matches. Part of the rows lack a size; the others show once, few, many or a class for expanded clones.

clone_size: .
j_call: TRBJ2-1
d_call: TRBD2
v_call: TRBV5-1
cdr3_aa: CASSLGRTSAYNEQFF
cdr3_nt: TGCGCCAGCAGCTTGGGACGGACTAGCGCTTACAATGAGCAGTTCTTC

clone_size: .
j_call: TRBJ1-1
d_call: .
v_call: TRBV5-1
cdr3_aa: CASSLTSGENTEAFF
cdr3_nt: TGCGCCAGCAGCTTGACTTCAGGGGAGAACACTGAAGCTTTCTTT

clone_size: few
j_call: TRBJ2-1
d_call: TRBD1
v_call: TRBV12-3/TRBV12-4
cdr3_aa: CASSPPGTAIRDEQFF
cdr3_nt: TGTGCCAGCAGTCCACCGGGGACAGCAATTCGGGATGAGCAGTTCTTC

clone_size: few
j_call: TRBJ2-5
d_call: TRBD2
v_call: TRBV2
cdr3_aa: CASSEEAGLAGMETQYF
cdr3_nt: TGTGCCAGCAGTGAAGAAGCTGGGCTAGCGGGGATGGAGACCCAGTACTTC

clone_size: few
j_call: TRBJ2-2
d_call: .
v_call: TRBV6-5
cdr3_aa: CASSYSWAGADTGELFF
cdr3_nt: TGTGCCAGCAGTTACTCATGGGCGGGGGCCGACACCGGGGAGCTGTTTTTT

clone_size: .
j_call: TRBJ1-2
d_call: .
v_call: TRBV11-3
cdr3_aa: CASSLGVGHSDYGYTF
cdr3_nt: TGTGCCAGCAGCTTAGGCGTTGGGCACAGTGACTATGGCTACACCTTC

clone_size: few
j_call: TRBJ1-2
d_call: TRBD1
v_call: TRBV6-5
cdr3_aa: CASSYSWTGKVGYTF
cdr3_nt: TGTGCCAGCAGTTACTCTTGGACAGGGAAAGTTGGCTACACCTTC

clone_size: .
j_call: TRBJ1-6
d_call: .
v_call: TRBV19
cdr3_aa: CASSPRGGGPPLHF
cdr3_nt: TGTGCCAGTAGTCCCCGGGGAGGGGGTCCACCCCTCCACTTT

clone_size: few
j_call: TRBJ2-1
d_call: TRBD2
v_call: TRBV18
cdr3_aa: CASSPGLAGVTYNEQFF
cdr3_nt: TGTGCCAGCTCACCGGGACTAGCGGGGGTTACCTACAATGAGCAGTTCTTC

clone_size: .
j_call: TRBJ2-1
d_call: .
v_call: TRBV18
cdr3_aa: CASSPQSGIDGQFF
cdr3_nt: TGTGCCAGCTCACCACAGTCCGGGATTGACGGGCAGTTCTTC

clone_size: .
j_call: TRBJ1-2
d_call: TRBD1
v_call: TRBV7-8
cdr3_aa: CASSLAGGLGYTF
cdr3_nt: TGTGCCAGCAGCTTAGCAGGGGGCCTTGGCTACACCTTC

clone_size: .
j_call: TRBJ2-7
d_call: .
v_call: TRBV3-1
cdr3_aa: CASSSGELYEQYF
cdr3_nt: TGTGCCAGCAGCTCGGGGGAGCTCTACGAGCAGTACTTC

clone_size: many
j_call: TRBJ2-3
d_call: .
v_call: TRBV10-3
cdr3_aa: CAISGGGEAADTQYF
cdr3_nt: TGTGCCATCAGTGGTGGCGGGGAGGCCGCAGATACGCAGTATTTT

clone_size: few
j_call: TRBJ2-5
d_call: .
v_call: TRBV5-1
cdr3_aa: CASSLVVGSGVGETQYF
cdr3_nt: TGCGCCAGCAGCTTGGTCGTGGGGTCAGGGGTAGGAGAGACCCAGTACTTC

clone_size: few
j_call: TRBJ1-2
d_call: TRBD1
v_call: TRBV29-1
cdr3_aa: CSVEADRVGLLWGYTF
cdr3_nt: TGCAGCGTTGAAGCCGACAGGGTGGGCTTACTATGGGGCTACACCTTC

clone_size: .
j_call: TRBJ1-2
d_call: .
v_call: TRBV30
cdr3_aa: CAGGGNYGYTF
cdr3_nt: TGTGCCGGCGGGGGCAACTATGGCTACACCTTC

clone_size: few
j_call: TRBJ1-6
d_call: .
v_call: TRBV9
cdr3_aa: CASSGNTNSPLHF
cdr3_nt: TGTGCCAGCAGTGGGAACACTAATTCACCCCTCCACTTT

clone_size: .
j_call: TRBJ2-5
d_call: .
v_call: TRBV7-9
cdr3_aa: CASSPPGVGETQYF
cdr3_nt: TGTGCCAGCAGCCCCCCCGGGGTCGGGGAGACCCAGTACTTC

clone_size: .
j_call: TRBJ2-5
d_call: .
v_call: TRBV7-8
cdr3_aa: CASSLAGGGRPETQYF
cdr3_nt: TGTGCCAGCAGCTTAGCAGGCGGGGGCCGTCCCGAGACCCAGTACTTC

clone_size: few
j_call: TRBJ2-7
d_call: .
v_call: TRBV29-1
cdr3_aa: CSVALGGYEQYF
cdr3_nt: TGCAGCGTTGCCCTGGGAGGTTACGAGCAGTACTTC

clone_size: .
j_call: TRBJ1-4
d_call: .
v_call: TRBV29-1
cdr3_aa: CSGGSSQGGEKLFF
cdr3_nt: TGCAGCGGGGGGTCTTCACAGGGAGGTGAAAAACTGTTTTTT

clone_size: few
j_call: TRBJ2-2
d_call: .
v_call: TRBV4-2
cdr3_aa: CASSPHQGLGSGELFF
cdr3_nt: TGTGCCAGCAGTCCCCATCAGGGTTTAGGTTCCGGGGAGCTGTTTTTT

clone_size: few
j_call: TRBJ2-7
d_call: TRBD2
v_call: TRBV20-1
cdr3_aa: CSARGLAGWYEQYF
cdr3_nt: TGCAGTGCCCGTGGACTAGCGGGGTGGTACGAGCAGTACTTC

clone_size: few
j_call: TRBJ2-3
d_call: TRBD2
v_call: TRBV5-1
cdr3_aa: CASSPRLAGRTDTQYF
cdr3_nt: TGCGCCAGCAGCCCAAGACTAGCGGGGCGCACAGATACGCAGTATTTT

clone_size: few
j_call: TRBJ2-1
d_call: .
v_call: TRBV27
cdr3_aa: CASSLYAESSYNEQFF
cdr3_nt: TGTGCCAGCAGTTTATACGCGGAAAGCTCCTACAATGAGCAGTTCTTC

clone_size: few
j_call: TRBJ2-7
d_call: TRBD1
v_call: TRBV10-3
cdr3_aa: CAISVRDRDYEQYF
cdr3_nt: TGTGCCATCAGTGTCCGGGACAGGGACTACGAGCAGTACTTC

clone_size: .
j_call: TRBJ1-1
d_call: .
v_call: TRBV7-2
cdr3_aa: CASSLAGGDREAFF
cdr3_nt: TGTGCCAGCAGCTTAGCGGGGGGCGACCGGGAAGCTTTCTTT